This paragraph covers one T cell receptor beta chain sequence. CDR3 length: 18 residues. With 3 bases removed from V and 0 bases from J, the gap between germline ends came to 15 bases. CDR1 is MGHRA, CDR2 YSYEKL, per germline. The sample belongs to a study of blood T cell repertoires in COVID-19. Study-level background: Whether acute or convalescent, the COVID-19 samples came from the United States, Italy and Spain.

Using immunoSEQ multiplex PCR, the repertoire was profiled, and TCRdb retains in-frame clones only, with some absent. The repertoire includes about 150,000 clones, more than 75% of them detected once, and roughly 2.5% sits in the top ten. The chain carries TRBV4-1 and TRBJ1-6; perhaps TRBD1 as D (6 bases). This clonotype originated in a man aged 45-65 years with active COVID-19. The sequenced sample was peripheral blood. The CDR3 DNA sequence: TGCGCCAGCAGCCATGCCACAGGGCCAAGCTCCTATAATTCACCCCTCCACTTT. Translated: CASSHATGPSSYNSPLHF.